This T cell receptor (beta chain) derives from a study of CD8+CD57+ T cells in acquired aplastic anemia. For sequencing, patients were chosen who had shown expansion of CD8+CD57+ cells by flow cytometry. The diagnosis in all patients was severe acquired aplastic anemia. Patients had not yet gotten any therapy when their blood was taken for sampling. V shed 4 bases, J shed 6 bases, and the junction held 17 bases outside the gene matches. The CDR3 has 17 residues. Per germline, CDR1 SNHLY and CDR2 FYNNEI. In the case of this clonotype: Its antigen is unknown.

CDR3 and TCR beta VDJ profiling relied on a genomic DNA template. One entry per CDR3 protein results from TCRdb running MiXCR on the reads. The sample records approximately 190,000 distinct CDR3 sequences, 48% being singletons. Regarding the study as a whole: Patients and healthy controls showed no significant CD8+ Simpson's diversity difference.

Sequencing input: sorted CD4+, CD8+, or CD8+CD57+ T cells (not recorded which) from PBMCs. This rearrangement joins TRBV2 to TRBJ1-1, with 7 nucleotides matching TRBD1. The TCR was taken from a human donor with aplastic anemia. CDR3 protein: CASSGPSRDAQGAEAFF. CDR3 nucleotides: TGTGCCAGCAGTGGCCCCTCCCGAGACGCGCAGGGGGCTGAAGCTTTCTTT.